This T cell receptor (beta chain) was retrieved from a study of identical twins (dated by TCRdb to 2016 to 2018). In the study overall: To test whether fetal clonotypes persist, this study deep-sequenced TCR alpha and beta repertoires from monozygotic twins, from unrelated adults of various ages, and from cord blood. Replicate twin experiments were performed at different times using different library preparation protocols to rule out contamination.

The library was built by means of 5' RACE. Sequencing instrument: Illumina HiSeq 2000. Template switching introduced a universal primer binding site; the final cDNA contained a unique molecular identifier, enabling accurate counting of TCR cDNA molecules. First-strand cDNA for TCR alpha and beta chains was synthesized from specific primers in the conserved constant-segment region. To control for contamination, every cDNA library carried two barcodes: a SMART-Mk sample barcode plus Illumina barcodes. Two successive PCR steps introduced TruSeq adapter sequences along with Illumina sample barcodes. The Illumina HiSeq platform was used with custom primers to sequence TCR alpha and beta cDNA libraries. As for the authors' bioinformatics: Raw reads were processed with MiGEC to extract unique molecular identifiers, and MiXCR was used to determine CDR3 positions. Recombination models were inferred per individual with the repgenHMM and IGoR tools using an EM algorithm. Shared clonotype analysis was performed with the tcR package in R, normalizing sharing by the product of cloneset sizes. Out-of-frame nonproductive sequences were analyzed to study raw recombination free of thymic and clonal selection effects. TCRdb applied fastp at Q25 and MiXCR to the public reads, then kept only in-frame beta chains. Each entry merges the rows of one CDR3 protein and shows their most common DNA and genes. TCRdb, rather than the study authors, made the V and J calls. The sample has 400,000 to 550,000 distinct CDR3 sequences on record, 20% to 25% of them singletons. About 2.7% of the sample lies in the top ten.

What the work shows at the level of the full study, not this receptor alone: Because the same donors could not be followed over many years, the conclusions depended on cross-sectional statistical analysis. Compared with coincidental sharing between unrelated individuals, out-of-frame TCR alpha sequences shared between twins showed an excess of sequences with low generation probability. Fewer insertions were carried by abundant cord blood beta clonotypes, a similar but weaker trend appeared in young adult naive repertoires, and no such trend appeared in memory repertoires. The excess sharing between twins in beta out-of-frame sequences was weaker because fewer shared sequences reduced the signal-to-noise ratio. In monozygotic twins, out-of-frame TCR alpha sharing was systematically underestimated by recombination models, although the models agreed with sharing between unrelated individuals. Zero-insertion analyses could be partly confounded by invariant T cells such as MAIT and iNKT, although diverse VJ usage argued against such confounding for most clonotypes.

This clonotype appeared a few times. The clone's antigen remains unknown. There are no base qualities to consult, and no much larger clone falls within one base. Sequences SNHLY (CDR1) and FYNNEI (CDR2) are obtained from the germline V gene. Taken from cysteine to phenylalanine, the CDR3 has 14 residues. Of the read, only the CDR3 DNA is kept; its 42 bases are in frame from base 1. V lost 5 bases and J lost 8 bases, and the count of bases not matched to a germline gene is 8. Only healthy Caucasian donors were included. Three pairs of female monozygotic twins, all aged about 18 to 29 years, made up the twin cohort. CD4+ and CD8+ T cell populations were isolated with positive isolation kits from Invitrogen. This sample was also put to use in a study of T cells expressing NK-cell markers. The other study reports the following: Fewer than ten donors provided sorted CD3+CD56+NKG2C+, CD3+CD56+NKG2C- and CD3+CD56-NKG2C+ T-cell subsets, whose TCR beta-chain repertoires were profiled. Seven of the eight sequenced donors were HCMV-seropositive and one was HCMV-seronegative. In several experiments an anti-gammadeltaTCR antibody was added to restrict sorting to alphabetaTCR-expressing T cells. In six donors, the dominant CD3+CD56+NKG2C+ clonotypes ranked among the top 10 CD8+ clonotypes, making up roughly 1.0-7.0% of CD8+ T cells. Those dominant clonotypes were again the most abundant among CD3+CD56-NKG2C+ cells in a handful of donors, at about 28.3-60.1%. Whether the expanded NKG2C-expressing T cell clones were specific for HCMV antigens was left unclear. Randomly selected healthy volunteers, three men and five women, were used as the eight sequenced donors. A commercial ELISA kit detecting HCMV-specific IgG in serum was used to determine HCMV serostatus. Reads were demultiplexed and grouped by UMI with MIGEC, and clonotypes were assembled and quantified with MiTCR. To exclude erroneous sequences, only TCR cDNA sequences supported by at least two reads were retained. The tcR package was used for downstream repertoire analysis, and clonotypes were matched between fractions using CDR3 nucleotide sequence together with V segment. VDJmatch was used to annotate antigen specificity against VDJdb, with one amino acid substitution allowed in CDR3.

Material for sequencing was CD4+ T cells sorted from blood. This TCR was sampled from a woman younger than 30 in good health. Rearrangement joined TRBV2 to TRBJ2-5, with 10 bases in between that match TRBD2. Here the CDR3 is given as CASSPRLAGGTQYF. The nucleotides read TGTGCCAGCAGTCCACGACTAGCGGGTGGCACCCAGTACTTC.